This TCR beta chain was obtained from a study of blood T cell repertoires in COVID-19. The length of the CDR3 is 15 residues. V was cut by 1 base and J by 5 bases, with 11 bases left in between. Per germline, CDR1 SGHVS and CDR2 FNYEAQ. Clones were sequenced by immunoSEQ multiplex PCR, and TCRdb holds only the in-frame ones, with some missing. The sample lists tens of thousands of clones; 70% to 80% were seen once. The J gene is TRBJ2-2, the V gene TRBV7-6; D possibly corresponds to TRBD1 (6 bases). Material for sequencing was peripheral blood. This receptor was identified in an older man with COVID-19, enrolled during active disease. CDR3 in amino acids: CASSLVAGATGELFF. The DNA for the CDR3 is TGTGCCAGCAGCTTAGTGGCAGGGGCAACCGGGGAGCTGTTTTTT.